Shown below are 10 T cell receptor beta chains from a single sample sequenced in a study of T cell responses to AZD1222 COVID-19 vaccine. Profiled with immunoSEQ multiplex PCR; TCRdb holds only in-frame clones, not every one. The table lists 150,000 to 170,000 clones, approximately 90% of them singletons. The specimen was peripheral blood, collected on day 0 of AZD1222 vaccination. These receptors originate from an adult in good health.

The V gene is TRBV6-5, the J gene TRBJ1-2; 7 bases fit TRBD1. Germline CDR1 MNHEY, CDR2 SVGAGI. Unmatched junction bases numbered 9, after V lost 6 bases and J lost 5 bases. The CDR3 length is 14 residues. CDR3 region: CASSLDREGYGYTF. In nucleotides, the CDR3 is TGTGCCAGCAGCTTAGACAGGGAGGGTTATGGCTACACCTTC.

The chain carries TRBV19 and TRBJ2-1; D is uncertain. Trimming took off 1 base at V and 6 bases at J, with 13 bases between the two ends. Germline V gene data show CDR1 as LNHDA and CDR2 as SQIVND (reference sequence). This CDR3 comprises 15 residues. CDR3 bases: TGTGCCAGTAGTATAGTCAGGATTAGGACCAATGAGCAGTTCTTC. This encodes CASSIVRIRTNEQFF. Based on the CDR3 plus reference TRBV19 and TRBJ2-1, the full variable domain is DGGITQSPKYLFRKEGQNVTLSCEQNLNHDAMYWYRQDPGQGLRLIYYSQIVNDFQKGDIAEGYSVSREKKESFPLTVTSAQKNPTAFYLCASSIVRIRTNEQFFGPGTRLTVL.

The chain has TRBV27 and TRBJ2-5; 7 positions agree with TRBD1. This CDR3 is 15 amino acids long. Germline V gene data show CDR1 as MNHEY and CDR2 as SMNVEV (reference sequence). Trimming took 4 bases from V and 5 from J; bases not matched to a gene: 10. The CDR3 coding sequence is TGTGCCAGCAGTTCCCTCGACAGGGCCGGGGAGACCCAGTACTTC. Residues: CASSSLDRAGETQYF.

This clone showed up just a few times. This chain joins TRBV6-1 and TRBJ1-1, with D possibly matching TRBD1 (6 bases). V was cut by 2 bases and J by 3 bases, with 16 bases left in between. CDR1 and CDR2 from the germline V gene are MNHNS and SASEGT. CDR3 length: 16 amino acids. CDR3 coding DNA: TGTGCCAGCAGTGAAACCAGGGGTTCGTTGTACACTGAAGCTTTCTTT. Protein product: CASSETRGSLYTEAFF.

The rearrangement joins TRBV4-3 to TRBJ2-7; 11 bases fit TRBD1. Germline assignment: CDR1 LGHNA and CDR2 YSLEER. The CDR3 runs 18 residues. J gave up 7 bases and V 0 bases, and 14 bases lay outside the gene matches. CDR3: CASSQDPGWGQGVEEQYF. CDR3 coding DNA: TGCGCCAGCAGCCAAGATCCGGGGTGGGGACAGGGGGTGGAAGAGCAGTACTTC.

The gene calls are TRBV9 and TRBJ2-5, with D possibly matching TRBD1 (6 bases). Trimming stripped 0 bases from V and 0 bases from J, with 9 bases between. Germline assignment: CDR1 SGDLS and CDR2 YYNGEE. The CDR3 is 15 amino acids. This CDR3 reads CASSVGGQYQETQYF. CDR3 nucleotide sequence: TGTGCCAGCAGCGTAGGGGGGCAGTACCAAGAGACCCAGTACTTC. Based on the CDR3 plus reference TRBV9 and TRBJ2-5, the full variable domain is DSGVTQTPKHLITATGQRVTLRCSPRSGDLSVYWYQQSLDQGLQFLIQYYNGEERAKGNILERFSAQQFPDLHSELNLSSLELGDSALYFCASSVGGQYQETQYFGPGTRLLVL.

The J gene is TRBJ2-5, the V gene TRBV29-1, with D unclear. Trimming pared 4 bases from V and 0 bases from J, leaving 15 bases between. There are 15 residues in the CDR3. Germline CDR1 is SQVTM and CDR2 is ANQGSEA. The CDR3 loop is CSVVVLEFYQETQYF. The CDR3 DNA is TGCAGCGTTGTAGTTTTAGAGTTCTACCAAGAGACCCAGTACTTC.

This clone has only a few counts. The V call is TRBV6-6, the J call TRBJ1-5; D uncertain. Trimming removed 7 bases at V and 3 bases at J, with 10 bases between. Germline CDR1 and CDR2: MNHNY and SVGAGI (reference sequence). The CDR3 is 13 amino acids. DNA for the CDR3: TGTGCCAGCACCCGGGAGTTCAATCAGCCCCAGCATTTT. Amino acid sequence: CASTREFNQPQHF.

In nucleotides, the CDR3 is TGTGCCAGCAGCCCGACAGCAAAACCCAACCAAGAGACCCAGTACTTC. Translating it yields CASSPTAKPNQETQYF. The chain combines TRBV5-4 with TRBJ2-5, with D tentatively TRBD1 (5 bases). Per germline, CDR1 SGHNT and CDR2 YYREEE (reference sequence). V lost 4 bases to trimming and J lost 0 bases, with 16 bases between them. The CDR3 sequence is 16 residues long.

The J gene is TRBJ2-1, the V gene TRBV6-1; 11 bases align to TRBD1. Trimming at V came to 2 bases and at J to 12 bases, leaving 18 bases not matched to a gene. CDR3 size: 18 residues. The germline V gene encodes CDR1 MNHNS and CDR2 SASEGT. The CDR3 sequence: CASSEMDRGHPSGSGQFF. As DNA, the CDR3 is TGTGCCAGCAGTGAAATGGACAGGGGGCATCCTAGCGGGTCGGGGCAGTTCTTC.